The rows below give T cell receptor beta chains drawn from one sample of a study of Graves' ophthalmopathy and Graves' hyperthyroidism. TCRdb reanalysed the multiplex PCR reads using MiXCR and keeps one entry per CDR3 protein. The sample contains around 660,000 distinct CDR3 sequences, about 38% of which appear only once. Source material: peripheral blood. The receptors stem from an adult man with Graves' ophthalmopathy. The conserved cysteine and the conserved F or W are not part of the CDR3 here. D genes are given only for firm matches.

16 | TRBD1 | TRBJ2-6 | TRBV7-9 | ASSLPTGALSGANVLT
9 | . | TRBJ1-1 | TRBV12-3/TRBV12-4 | ASSMTAEAF
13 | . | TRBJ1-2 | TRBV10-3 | AISESVGDVYGYT
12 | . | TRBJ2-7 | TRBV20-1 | SAIRTGTSYEQY
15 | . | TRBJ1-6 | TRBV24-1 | ATSDPGRGPNNSPLH
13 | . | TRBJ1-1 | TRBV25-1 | ASSEYFSSGTEAF
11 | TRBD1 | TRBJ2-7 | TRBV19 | ASSVRDRTWQY
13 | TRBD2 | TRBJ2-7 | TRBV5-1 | ASSLNSGASYKQY
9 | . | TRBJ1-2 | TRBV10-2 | ASSPQRENT
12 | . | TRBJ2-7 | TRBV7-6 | ASSPGGVVNEQY
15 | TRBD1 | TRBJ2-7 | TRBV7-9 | ASSRSTGTDSSYEQY
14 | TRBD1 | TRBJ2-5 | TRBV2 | ASSETGAGLEETQY
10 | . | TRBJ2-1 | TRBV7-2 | ASRPDYNEQF
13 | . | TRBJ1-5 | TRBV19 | ASSIGGAGGQPQH
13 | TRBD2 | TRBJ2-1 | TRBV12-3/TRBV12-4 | AISERLAGYNEQF
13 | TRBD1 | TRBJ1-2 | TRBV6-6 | ASSSIQGNHYGYT
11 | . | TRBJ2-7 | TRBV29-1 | SARGGSVYEQY
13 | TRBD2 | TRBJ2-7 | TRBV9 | ASSAHSGGPYEQY
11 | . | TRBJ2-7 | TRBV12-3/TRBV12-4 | ASRHGDRIEQY
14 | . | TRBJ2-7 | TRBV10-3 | AISGGNLDSSYEQY
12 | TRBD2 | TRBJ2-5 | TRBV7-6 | ASSRGLVEETQY
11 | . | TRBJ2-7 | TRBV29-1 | SSGQTPSYEQY
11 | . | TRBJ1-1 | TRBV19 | ASSPQPNTEAF
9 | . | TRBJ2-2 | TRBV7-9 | ASSLGRELF
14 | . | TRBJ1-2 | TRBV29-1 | SVEIIGEKKDYGYT
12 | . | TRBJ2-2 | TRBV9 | ASSVDLVVGELF
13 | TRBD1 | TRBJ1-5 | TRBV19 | ASRRGQGARQPQH
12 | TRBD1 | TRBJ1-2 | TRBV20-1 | SARFPGTGEGYT
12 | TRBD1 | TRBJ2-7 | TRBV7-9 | ASSYGTGPYEQY
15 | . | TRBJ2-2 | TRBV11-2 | ASSLAGSAGGSGELF
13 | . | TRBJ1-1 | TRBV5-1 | ASSQEFSSSTEAF
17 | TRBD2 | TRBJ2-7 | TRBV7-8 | ASSFSRWLAGGPSYEQY
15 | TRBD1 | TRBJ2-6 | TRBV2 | ASSLDRGSAGANVLT
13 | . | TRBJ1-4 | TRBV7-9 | ASSTAQDIGEKLF
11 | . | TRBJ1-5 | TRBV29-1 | SVQLAHNQPQH
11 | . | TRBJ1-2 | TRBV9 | ASSGEQTYGYT
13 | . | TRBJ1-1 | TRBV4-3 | ASSQNAQGYAEAF
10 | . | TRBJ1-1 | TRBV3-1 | ASSQVFGEAF
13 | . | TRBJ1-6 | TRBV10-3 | AISESDGGNSPLH
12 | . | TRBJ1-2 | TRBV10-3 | ASRPGLANYGYT
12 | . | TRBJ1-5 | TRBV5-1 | ASSPDPGDQPQH
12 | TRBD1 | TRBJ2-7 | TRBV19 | ATIPGQGVHEQY
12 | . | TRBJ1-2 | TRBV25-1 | VSSPRLAPHGYT
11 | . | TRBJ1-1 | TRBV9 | ASSTGQRTETF